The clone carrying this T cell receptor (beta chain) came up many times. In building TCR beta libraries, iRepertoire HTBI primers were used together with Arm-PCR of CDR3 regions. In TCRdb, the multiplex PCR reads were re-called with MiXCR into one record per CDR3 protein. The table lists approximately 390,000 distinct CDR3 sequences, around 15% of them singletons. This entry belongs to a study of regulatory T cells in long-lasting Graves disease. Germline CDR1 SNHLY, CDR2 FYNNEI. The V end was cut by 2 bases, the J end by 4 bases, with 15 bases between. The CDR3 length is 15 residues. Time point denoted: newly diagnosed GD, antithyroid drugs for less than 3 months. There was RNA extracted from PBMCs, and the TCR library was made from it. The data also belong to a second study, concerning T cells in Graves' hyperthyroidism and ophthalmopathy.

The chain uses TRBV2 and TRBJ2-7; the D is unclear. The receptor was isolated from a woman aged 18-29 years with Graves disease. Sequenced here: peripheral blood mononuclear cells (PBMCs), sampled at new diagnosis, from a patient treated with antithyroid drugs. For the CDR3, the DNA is TGTGCCAGCAGTGAAACTGCCCTACTCTCGTACGAGCAGTACTTC. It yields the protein CASSETALLSYEQYF.